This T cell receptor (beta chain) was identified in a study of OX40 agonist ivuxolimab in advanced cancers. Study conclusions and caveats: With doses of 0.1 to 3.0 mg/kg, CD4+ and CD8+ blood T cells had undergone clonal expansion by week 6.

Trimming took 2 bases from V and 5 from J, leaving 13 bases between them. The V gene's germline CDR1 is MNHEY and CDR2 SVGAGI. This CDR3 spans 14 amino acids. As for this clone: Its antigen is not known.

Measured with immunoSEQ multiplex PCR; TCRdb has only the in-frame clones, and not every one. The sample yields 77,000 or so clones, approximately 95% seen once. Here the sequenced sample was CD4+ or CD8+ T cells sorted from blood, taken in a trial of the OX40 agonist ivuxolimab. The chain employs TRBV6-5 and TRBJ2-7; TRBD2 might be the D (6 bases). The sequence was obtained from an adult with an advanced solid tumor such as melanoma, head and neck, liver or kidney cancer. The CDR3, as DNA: TGTGCCAGCAGTTACGCTGGGGGAGGCAACGAGCAGTACTTC. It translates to CASSYAGGGNEQYF.